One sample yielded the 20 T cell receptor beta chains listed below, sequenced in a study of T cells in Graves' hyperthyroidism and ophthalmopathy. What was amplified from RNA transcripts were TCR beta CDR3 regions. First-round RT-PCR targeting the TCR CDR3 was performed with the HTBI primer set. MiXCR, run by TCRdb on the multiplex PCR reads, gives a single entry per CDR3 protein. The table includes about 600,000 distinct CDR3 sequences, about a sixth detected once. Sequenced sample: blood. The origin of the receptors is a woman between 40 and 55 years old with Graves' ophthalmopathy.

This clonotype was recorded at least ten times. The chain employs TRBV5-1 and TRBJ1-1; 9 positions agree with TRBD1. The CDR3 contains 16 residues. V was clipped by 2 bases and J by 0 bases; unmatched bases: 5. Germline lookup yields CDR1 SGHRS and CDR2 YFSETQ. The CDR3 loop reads CASSFSTGGMNTEAFF. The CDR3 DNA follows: TGCGCCAGCAGCTTTTCCACAGGGGGCATGAACACTGAAGCTTTCTTT.

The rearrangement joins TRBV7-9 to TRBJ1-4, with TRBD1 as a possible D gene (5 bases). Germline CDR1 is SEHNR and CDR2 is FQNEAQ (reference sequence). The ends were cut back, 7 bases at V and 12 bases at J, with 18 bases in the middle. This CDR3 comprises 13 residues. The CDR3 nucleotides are TGTGCCAGCACCTCATTCGTCGGGGGTGAACTGTTTTTT. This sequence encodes CASTSFVGGELFF.

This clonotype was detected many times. CDR3 residues: CASSPRQGQSHTEAFF. The CDR3 DNA is TGTGCCAGCAGCCCACGACAGGGCCAATCGCACACTGAAGCTTTCTTT. The chain employs TRBV5-5 and TRBJ1-1; 7 nucleotides agree with TRBD1. This CDR3 region has 16 residues. The germline V gene encodes CDR1 SGHKS and CDR2 YYEKEE (reference sequence). Losses at the gene ends were 4 bases for V and 3 bases for J; bases not matched to a gene: 12.

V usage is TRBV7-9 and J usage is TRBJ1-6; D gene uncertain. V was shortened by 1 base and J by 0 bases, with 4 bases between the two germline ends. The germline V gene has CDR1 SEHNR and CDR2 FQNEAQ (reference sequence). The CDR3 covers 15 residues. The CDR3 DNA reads TGTGCCAGCAGCTTAGGGGACTCCTATAATTCACCCCTCCACTTT. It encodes CASSLGDSYNSPLHF. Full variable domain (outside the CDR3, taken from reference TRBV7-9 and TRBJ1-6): DTGVSQNPRHKITKRGQNVTFRCDPISEHNRLYWYRQTLGQGPEFLTYFQNEAQLEKSRLLSDRFSAERPKGSFSTLEIQRTEQGDSAMYLCASSLGDSYNSPLHFGNGTRLTVT.

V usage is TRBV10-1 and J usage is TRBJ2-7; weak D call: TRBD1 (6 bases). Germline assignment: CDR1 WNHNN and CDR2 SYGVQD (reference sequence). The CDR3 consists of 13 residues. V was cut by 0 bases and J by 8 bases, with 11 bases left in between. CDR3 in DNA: TGCGCCAGCAGTGAGTCTCGGGACATTCAGCAGTACTTC. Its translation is CASSESRDIQQYF.

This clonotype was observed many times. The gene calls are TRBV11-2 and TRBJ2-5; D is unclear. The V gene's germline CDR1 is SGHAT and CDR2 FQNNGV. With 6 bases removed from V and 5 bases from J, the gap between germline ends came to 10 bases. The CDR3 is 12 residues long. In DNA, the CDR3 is TGTGCCAGCAGTTTCAATGGGGAGACCCAGTACTTC. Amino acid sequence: CASSFNGETQYF.

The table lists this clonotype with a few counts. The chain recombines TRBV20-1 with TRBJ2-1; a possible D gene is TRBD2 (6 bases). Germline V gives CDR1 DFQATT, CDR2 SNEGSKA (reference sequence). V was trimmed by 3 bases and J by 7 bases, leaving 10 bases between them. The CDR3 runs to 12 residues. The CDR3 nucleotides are TGCAGTGCTAGTAGTGGACTAAATGAGCAGTTCTTC. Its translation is CSASSGLNEQFF.

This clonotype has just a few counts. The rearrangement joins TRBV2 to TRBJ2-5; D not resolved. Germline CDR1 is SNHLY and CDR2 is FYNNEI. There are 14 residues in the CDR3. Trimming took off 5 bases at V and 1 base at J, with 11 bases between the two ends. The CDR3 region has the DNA TGTGCCAGCAGTCGAAGGGCAGTCCAAGAGACCCAGTACTTC. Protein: CASSRRAVQETQYF.

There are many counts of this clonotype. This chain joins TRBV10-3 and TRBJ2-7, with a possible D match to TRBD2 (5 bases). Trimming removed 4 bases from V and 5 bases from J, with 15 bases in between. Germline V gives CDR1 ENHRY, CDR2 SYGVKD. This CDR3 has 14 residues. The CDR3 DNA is TGTGCCATCAGTGCCTCAGAGGGTATCAACGAGCAGTACTTC. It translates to CAISASEGINEQYF.

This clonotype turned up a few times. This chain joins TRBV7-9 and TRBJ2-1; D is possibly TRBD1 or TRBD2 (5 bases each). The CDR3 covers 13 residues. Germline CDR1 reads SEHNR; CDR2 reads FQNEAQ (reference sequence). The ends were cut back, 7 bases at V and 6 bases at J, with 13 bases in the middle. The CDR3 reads CASTPGRVNEQFF. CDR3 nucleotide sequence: TGTGCCAGCACCCCGGGGCGCGTCAATGAGCAGTTCTTC.

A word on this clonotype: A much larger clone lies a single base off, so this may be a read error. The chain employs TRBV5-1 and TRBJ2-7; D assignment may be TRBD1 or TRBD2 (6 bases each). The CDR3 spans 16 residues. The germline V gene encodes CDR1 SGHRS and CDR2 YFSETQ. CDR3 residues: CASSLAVGGTSYGQYF. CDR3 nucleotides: TGCGCCAGCAGCTTGGCGGTAGGGGGGACCTCCTACGGGCAGTACTTC.

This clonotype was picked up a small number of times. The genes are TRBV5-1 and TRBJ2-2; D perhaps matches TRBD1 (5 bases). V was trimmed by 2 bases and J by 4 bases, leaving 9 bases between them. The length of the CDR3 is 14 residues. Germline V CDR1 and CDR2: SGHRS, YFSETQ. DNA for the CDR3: TGCGCCAGCAGCTTTGACAGACCCACCGGGGAGCTGTTTTTT. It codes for CASSFDRPTGELFF.

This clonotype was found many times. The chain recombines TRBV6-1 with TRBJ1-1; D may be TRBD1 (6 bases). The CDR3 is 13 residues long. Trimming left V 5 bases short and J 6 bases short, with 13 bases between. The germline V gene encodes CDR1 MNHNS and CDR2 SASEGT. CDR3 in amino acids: CASSTQRGAEAFF. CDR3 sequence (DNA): TGTGCCAGCAGTACGCAGAGGGGGGCTGAAGCTTTCTTT.

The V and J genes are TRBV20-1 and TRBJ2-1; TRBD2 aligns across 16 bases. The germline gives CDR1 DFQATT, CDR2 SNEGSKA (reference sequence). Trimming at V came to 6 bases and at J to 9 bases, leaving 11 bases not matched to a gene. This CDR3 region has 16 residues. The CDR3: CSAPNPGTSGRVEQFF. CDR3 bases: TGCAGTGCCCCGAATCCCGGGACTAGCGGGAGGGTTGAGCAGTTCTTC.

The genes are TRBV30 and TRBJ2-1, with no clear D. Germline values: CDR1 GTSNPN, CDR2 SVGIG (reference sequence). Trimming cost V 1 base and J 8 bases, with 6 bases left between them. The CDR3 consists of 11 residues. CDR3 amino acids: CAWSGSYEQFF. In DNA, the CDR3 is TGTGCCTGGAGTGGTTCTTATGAGCAGTTCTTC.

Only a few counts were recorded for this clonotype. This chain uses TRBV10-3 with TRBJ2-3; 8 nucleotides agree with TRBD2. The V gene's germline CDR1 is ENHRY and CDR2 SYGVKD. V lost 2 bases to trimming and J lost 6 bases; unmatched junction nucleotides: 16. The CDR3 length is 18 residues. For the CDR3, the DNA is TGTGCCATCAGTGAGGGGCCCGGGGGGGGCGGCGGACGCGATACGCAGTATTTT. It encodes CAISEGPGGGGGRDTQYF.

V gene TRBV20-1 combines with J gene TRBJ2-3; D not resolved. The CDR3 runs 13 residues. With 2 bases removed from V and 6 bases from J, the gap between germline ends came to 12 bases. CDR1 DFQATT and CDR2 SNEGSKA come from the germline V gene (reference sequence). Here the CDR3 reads CSARRPLEDTQYF. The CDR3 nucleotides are TGCAGTGCTAGACGACCCCTAGAGGATACGCAGTATTTT.

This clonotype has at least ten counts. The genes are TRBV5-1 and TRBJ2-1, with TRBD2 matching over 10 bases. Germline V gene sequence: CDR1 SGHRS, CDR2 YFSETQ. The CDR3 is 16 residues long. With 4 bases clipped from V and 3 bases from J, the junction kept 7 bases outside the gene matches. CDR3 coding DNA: TGCGCCAGCAGCACGTCTAGCGGGAGTATCTACAATGAGCAGTTCTTC. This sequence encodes CASSTSSGSIYNEQFF. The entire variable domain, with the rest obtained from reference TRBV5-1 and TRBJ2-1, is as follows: KAGVTQTPRYLIKTRGQQVTLSCSPISGHRSVSWYQQTPGQGLQFLFEYFSETQRNKGNFPGRFSGRQFSNSRSEMNVSTLELGDSALYLCASSTSSGSIYNEQFFGPGTRLTVL.

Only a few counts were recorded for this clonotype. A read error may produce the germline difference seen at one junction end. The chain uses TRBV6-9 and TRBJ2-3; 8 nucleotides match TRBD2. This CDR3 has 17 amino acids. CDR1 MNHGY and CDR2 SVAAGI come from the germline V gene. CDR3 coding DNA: TGTGCCAGCAGTTCTTCCGCCGAGCGGGGGTACACAGGTACGCAGTATTTT. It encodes CASSSSAERGYTGTQYF.

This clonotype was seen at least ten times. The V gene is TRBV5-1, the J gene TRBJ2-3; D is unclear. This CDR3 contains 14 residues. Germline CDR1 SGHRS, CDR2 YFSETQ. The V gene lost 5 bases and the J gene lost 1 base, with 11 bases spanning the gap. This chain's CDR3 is CASRAQTGTDTQYF. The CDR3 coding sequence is TGCGCCAGCAGGGCACAGACCGGCACAGATACGCAGTATTTT.